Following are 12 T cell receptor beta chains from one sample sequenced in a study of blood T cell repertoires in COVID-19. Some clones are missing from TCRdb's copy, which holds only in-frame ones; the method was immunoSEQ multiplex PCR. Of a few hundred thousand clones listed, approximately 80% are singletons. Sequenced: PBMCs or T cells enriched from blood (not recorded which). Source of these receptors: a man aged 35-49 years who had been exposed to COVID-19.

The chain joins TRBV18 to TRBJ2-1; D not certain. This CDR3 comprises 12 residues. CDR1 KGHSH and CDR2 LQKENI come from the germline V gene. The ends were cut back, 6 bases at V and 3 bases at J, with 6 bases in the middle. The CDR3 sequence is CASSNYYNEQFF. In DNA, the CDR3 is TGTGCCAGCTCTAACTACTACAATGAGCAGTTCTTC.

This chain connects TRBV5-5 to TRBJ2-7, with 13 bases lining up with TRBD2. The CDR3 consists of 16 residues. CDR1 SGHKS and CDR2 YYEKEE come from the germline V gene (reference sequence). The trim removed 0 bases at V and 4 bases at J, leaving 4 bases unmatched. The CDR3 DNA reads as TGTGCCAGCAGCTTGGGGACTAGCGGGAGTTTTTACGAGCAGTACTTC. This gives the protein CASSLGTSGSFYEQYF.

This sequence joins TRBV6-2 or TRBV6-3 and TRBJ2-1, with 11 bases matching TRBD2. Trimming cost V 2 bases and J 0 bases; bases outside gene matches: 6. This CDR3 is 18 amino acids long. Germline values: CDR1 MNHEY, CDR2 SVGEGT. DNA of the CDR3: TGTGCCAGCAGTTACCCTCGACTAGCGGGGCGCTCCTACAATGAGCAGTTCTTC. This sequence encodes CASSYPRLAGRSYNEQFF.

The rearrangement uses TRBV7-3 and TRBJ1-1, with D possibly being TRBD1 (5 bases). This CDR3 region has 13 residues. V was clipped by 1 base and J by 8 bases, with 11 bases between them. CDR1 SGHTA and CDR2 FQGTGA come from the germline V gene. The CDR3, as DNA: TGTGCCAGCAGCTTAATGAGAGACAGCGAAGCTTTCTTT. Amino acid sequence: CASSLMRDSEAFF.

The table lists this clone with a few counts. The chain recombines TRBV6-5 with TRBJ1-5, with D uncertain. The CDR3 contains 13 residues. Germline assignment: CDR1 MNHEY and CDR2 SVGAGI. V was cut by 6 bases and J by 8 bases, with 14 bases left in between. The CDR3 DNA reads TGTGCCAGCAGCCGCGGACTGAGGGAGCCCCAGCATTTT. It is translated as CASSRGLREPQHF.

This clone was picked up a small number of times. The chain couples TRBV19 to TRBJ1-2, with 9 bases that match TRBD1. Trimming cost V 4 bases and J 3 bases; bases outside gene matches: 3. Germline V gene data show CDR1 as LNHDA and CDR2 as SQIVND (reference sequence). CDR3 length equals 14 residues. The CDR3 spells CASSRTGADYGYTF. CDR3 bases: TGTGCCAGTAGTAGGACAGGGGCAGACTATGGCTACACCTTC.

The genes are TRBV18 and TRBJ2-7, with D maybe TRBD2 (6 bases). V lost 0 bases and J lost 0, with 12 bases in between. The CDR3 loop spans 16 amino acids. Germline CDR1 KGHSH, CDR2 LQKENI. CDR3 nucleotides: TGTGCCAGCTCACCACCTGGGGGGTTCAGCTCCTACGAGCAGTACTTC. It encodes CASSPPGGFSSYEQYF.

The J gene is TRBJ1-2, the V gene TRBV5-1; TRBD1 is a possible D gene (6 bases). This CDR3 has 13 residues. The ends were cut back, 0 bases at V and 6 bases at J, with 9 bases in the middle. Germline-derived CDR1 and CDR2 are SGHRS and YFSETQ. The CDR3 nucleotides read TGCGCCAGCAGCTTGGCTCCAGGGGATGGCTACACCTTC. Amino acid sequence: CASSLAPGDGYTF.

The CDR3 reads CASTRDRNSPLHF. CDR3 DNA sequence: TGTGCCAGTACCCGGGACAGGAATTCACCCCTCCACTTT. V is TRBV19 and J is TRBJ1-6, with 8 bases fitting TRBD1. The germline V gene has CDR1 LNHDA and CDR2 SQIVND (reference sequence). This CDR3 region has 13 residues. The V gene end was trimmed by 7 bases and the J gene end by 7 bases; junction bases not matched to a gene: 3.

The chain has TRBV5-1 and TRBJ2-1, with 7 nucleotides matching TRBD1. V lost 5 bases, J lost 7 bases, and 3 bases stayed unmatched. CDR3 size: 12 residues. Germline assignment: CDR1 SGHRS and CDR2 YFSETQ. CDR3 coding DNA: TGCGCCAGCAGGGGACAGCAGAATGAGCAGTTCTTC. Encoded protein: CASRGQQNEQFF.

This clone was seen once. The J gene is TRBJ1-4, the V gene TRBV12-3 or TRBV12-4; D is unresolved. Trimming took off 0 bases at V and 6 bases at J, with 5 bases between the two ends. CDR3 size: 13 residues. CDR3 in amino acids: CASSLALHEKLFF. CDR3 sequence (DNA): TGTGCCAGCAGTTTAGCCCTTCATGAAAAACTGTTTTTT.

Here the CDR3 reads CASRGEGQEGGYGYTF. The CDR3 nucleotides read TGTGCCAGTAGGGGCGAGGGACAGGAGGGCGGCTATGGCTACACCTTC. This rearrangement joins TRBV19 to TRBJ1-2; 8 nucleotides match TRBD1. The CDR3 totals 16 residues. Germline V gene lookup returns CDR1 LNHDA and CDR2 SQIVND (reference sequence). J lost 4 bases, V lost 6 bases, and 13 bases had no gene match.